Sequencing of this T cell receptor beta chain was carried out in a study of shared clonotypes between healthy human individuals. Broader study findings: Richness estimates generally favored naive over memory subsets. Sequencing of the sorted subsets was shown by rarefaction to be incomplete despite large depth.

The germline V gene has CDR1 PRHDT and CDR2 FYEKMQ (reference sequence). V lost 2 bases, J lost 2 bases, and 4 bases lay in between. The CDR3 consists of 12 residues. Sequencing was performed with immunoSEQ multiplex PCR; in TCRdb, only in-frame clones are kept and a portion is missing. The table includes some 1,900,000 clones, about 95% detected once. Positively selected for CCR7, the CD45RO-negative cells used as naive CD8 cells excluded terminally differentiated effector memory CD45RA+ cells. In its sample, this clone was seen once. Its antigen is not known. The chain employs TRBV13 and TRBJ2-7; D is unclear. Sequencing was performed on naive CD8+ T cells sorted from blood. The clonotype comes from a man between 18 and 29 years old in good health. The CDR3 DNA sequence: TGTGCCAGCAGCTTATCGACCTACGAGCAGTACTTC. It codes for CASSLSTYEQYF.